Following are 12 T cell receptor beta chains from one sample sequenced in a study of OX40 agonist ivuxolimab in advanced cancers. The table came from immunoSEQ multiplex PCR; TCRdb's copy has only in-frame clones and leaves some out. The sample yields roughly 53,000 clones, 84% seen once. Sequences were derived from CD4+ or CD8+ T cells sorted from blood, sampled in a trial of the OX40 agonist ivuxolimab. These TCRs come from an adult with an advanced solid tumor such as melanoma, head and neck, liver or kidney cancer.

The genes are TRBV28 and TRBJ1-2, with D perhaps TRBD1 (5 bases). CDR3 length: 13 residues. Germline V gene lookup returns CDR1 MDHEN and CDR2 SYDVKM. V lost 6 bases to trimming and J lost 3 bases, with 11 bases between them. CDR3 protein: CASRVQGYYGYTF. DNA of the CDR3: TGTGCCAGCAGAGTCCAGGGCTACTATGGCTACACCTTC.

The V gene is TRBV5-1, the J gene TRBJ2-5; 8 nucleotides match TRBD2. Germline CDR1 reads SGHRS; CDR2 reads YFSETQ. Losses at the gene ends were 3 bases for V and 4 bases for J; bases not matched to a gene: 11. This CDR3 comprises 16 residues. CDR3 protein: CASSSTGAGVGETQYF. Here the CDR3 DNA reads TGCGCCAGCAGCTCTACAGGAGCGGGAGTAGGAGAGACCCAGTACTTC.

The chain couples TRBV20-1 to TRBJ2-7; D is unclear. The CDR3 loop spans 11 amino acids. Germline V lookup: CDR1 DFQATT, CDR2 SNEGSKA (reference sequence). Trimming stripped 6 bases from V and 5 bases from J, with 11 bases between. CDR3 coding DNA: TGCAGTGCCAAGGGTCTGGACGAGCAGTACTTC. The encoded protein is CSAKGLDEQYF.

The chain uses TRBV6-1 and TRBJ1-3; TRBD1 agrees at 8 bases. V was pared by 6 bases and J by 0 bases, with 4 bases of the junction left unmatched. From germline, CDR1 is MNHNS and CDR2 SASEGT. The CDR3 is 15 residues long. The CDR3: CASRAGTGSGNTIYF. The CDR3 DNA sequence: TGTGCCAGCAGGGCCGGGACAGGCTCTGGAAACACCATATATTTT.

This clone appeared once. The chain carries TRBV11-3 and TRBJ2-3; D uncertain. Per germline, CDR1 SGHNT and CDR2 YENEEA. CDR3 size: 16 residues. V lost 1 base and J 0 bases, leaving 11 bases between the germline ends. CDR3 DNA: TGTGCCAGCAGCTTAGCGGGCACAACTAGCACAGATACGCAGTATTTT. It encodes CASSLAGTTSTDTQYF.

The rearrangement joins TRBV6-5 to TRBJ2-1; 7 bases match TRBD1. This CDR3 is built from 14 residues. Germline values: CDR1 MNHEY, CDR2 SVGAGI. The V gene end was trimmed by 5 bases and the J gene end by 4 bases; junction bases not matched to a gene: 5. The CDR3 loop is CASSEQGPYNEQFF. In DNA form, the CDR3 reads TGTGCCAGCAGTGAACAGGGGCCTTACAATGAGCAGTTCTTC.

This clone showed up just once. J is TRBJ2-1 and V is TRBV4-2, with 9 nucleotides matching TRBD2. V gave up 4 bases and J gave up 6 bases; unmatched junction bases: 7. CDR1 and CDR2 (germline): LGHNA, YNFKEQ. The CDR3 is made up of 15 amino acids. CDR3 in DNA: TGTGCCAGCAGCCGGAGGGCGGGAGGGCCCAATGAGCAGTTCTTC. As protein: CASSRRAGGPNEQFF.

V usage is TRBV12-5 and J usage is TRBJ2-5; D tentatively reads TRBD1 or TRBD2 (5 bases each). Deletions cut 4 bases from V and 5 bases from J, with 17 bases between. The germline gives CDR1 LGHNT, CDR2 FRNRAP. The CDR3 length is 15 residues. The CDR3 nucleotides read TGTGCTAGTGGTTCACGATGGGGTGGGGGTGAGACCCAGTACTTC. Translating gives CASGSRWGGGETQYF.

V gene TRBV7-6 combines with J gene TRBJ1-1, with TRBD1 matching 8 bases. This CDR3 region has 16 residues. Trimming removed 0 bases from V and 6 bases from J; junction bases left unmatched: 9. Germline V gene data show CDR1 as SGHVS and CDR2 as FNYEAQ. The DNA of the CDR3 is TGTGCCAGCAGCTTAGCGCCGACAGGGGCGAAGTCTGAAGCTTTCTTT. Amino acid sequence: CASSLAPTGAKSEAFF.

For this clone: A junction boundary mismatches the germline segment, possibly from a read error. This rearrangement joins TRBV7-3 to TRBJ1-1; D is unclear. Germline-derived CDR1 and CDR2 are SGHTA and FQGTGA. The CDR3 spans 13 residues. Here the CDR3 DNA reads TGTGCCGGCAGCTTAGCCGGGGAATATGAAGCTTTCTTT. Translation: CAGSLAGEYEAFF.

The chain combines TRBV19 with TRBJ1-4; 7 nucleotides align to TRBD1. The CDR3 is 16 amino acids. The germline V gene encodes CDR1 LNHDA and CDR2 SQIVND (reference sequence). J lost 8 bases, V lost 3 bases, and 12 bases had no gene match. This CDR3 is CASSMGDRARDEKLFF. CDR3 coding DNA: TGTGCCAGTAGTATGGGAGACAGGGCGAGGGACGAAAAACTGTTTTTT.

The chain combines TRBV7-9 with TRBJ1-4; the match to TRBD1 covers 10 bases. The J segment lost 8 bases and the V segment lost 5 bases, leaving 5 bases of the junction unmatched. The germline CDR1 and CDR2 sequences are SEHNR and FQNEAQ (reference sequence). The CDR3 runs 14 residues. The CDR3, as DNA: TGTGCCAGCAGCCTAGGACAGGGGGAAGAAAAACTGTTTTTT. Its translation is CASSLGQGEEKLFF.